This entry lists 17 T cell receptor beta chains sequenced from one sample in a study of T cells in Graves' hyperthyroidism and ophthalmopathy. The CDR3 regions of TCR beta were amplified from RNA transcripts. HTBI primers drove first-round RT-PCR of the TCR CDR3. TCRdb analysed the multiplex PCR reads with MiXCR anew, one entry per CDR3 protein. The sample has about 500,000 distinct CDR3 sequences; about a sixth are singletons. Input material: blood. These receptor sequences come from a woman younger than 35 with Graves' ophthalmopathy.

This clonotype occurred many times. CDR3 sequence reads: CASSPGLAGINEQFF. The CDR3 DNA reads TGTGCCAGCAGCCCGGGACTAGCGGGAATCAATGAGCAGTTCTTC. The rearrangement links TRBV7-3 to TRBJ2-1, with 13 bases identical to TRBD2. J lost 6 bases, V lost 5 bases, and 4 bases had no gene match. CDR1 and CDR2 (germline): SGHTA, FQGTGA. The CDR3 has 15 residues. The complete variable domain, with remaining parts taken from reference TRBV7-3 and TRBJ2-1, reads GAGVSQTPSNKVTEKGKYVELRCDPISGHTALYWYRQSLGQGPEFLIYFQGTGAADDSGLPNDRFFAVRPEGSVSTLKIQRTERGDSAVYLCASSPGLAGINEQFFGPGTRLTVL.

Only a few counts were recorded for this clonotype. The chain has TRBV29-1 and TRBJ2-7; D is ambiguous. Trimming removed 0 bases at V and 2 bases at J, with 11 bases between. This CDR3 region has 14 residues. Germline V gene sequence: CDR1 SQVTM, CDR2 ANQGSEA. This CDR3 reads CSVEDRSAPYEQYF. In DNA form, the CDR3 reads TGCAGCGTTGAAGACCGGTCCGCACCCTACGAGCAGTACTTC.

CDR3 residues: CASSLVRGYNTEAFF. In nucleotides, the CDR3 is TGTGCCAGCAGCTTAGTTAGGGGCTATAACACTGAAGCTTTCTTT. The chain is built from TRBV7-8 and TRBJ1-1, with D possibly being TRBD1 (5 bases). The V and J ends lost 1 base and 2 bases respectively, with 11 bases between them. This CDR3 spans 15 amino acids. The germline gives CDR1 SGHVS, CDR2 FQNEAQ.

This clonotype occurred many times. The chain recombines TRBV11-3 with TRBJ2-1; no clear D. The length of the CDR3 is 13 residues. In germline, CDR1 is SGHNT, CDR2 YENEEA. Trimming left V 0 bases short and J 7 bases short, with 7 bases between. CDR3 loop: CASSLDFGNEQFF. CDR3 DNA: TGTGCCAGCAGCTTAGATTTCGGTAATGAGCAGTTCTTC.

This clonotype occurred many times. The J gene is TRBJ2-3, the V gene TRBV11-3; the D gene is possibly TRBD1 (6 bases). The CDR3 consists of 14 residues. The germline CDR1 and CDR2 sequences are SGHNT and YENEEA. With 4 bases removed from V and 2 bases from J, the gap between germline ends came to 10 bases. The CDR3 loop reads CASSSEGHTDTQYF. The CDR3 region has the DNA TGTGCCAGCAGCTCAGAGGGACACACAGATACGCAGTATTTT.

This clonotype turned up a few times. The V and J genes are TRBV20-1 and TRBJ1-2; tentatively, D is TRBD1 (6 bases). The CDR3 is 12 amino acids. The germline V gene encodes CDR1 DFQATT and CDR2 SNEGSKA (reference sequence). V was shortened by 0 bases and J by 7 bases, with 9 bases between the two germline ends. In DNA form, the CDR3 reads TGCAGTGCTAGAGAGGGGGCGCTTGGCTACACCTTC. Protein: CSAREGALGYTF.

This clonotype appeared a few times. The chain combines TRBV4-2 with TRBJ2-7, with D unclear. There are 14 residues in the CDR3. With 1 base removed from V and 1 base from J, the gap between germline ends came to 8 bases. In germline, CDR1 is LGHNA, CDR2 YNFKEQ. This chain's CDR3 is CASSQAFPSYEQYF. The CDR3 DNA reads as TGTGCCAGCAGCCAAGCATTCCCGTCCTACGAGCAGTACTTC.

This clonotype was observed many times. This chain connects TRBV29-1 to TRBJ2-1, with D possibly matching TRBD1 (6 bases). The CDR3 is 16 residues long. Trimming shortened V by 1 base and J by 0 bases, and 13 bases separated the two germline ends. Germline V CDR1 and CDR2: SQVTM, ANQGSEA. The CDR3 is CSVEAPDRRSYNEQFF. In DNA form, the CDR3 reads TGCAGCGTTGAAGCCCCGGACAGACGCTCCTACAATGAGCAGTTCTTC.

This clonotype was recorded at least ten times. V gene TRBV2 combines with J gene TRBJ1-1; D uncertain. The CDR3 runs to 15 residues. CDR1 and CDR2 (germline): SNHLY, FYNNEI. V shed 4 bases and J shed 2 bases, with 14 bases lying between them. CDR3 DNA: TGTGCCAGCAGTGTTGGACTCGAGTTTAACACTGAAGCTTTCTTT. Amino acid sequence: CASSVGLEFNTEAFF.

This clonotype was picked up many times. The chain links TRBV28 to TRBJ1-1; unclear D gene. The CDR3 extends over 15 amino acids. With 2 bases removed from V and 6 bases from J, the gap between germline ends came to 16 bases. Germline lookup yields CDR1 MDHEN and CDR2 SYDVKM. CDR3 sequence reads: CASSLVSGWIAEAFF. In nucleotides, the CDR3 is TGTGCCAGCAGTTTAGTTTCCGGTTGGATCGCTGAAGCTTTCTTT.

V is TRBV4-1 and J is TRBJ2-4, with D unresolved. Trimming stripped 1 base from V and 5 bases from J, with 6 bases between. This CDR3 spans 13 amino acids. CDR1 is MGHRA, CDR2 YSYEKL, per germline. The CDR3 here is CASSQGGENIQYF. CDR3 nucleotide sequence: TGCGCCAGCAGCCAAGGTGGGGAAAACATTCAGTACTTC.

Many counts were recorded for this clonotype. This sequence joins TRBV20-1 and TRBJ2-7, with D perhaps TRBD2 (6 bases). This CDR3 is built from 13 residues. CDR1 and CDR2 from the germline V gene are DFQATT and SNEGSKA (reference sequence). V lost 2 bases to trimming and J lost 4 bases, with 12 bases between them. In nucleotides, the CDR3 is TGCAGTGCTAGAAAGTCAGGGAGGTACGAGCAGTACTTC. This translates into CSARKSGRYEQYF.

This clonotype appeared many times. The chain uses TRBV5-1 and TRBJ2-7, with a tentative D call TRBD2 (6 bases). CDR1 and CDR2 (germline): SGHRS, YFSETQ. Trimming shortened V by 2 bases and J by 0 bases, and 12 bases separated the two germline ends. The CDR3 runs 15 residues. CDR3 loop: CASSFGGGDSYEQYF. The CDR3 DNA sequence: TGCGCCAGCAGCTTCGGTGGCGGGGACTCCTACGAGCAGTACTTC.

J is TRBJ1-1 and V is TRBV5-1; 11 bases align to TRBD1. The ends lost 3 bases at V and 1 base at J; junction bases unmatched: 2. This CDR3 is 15 amino acids long. The germline CDR1 and CDR2 sequences are SGHRS and YFSETQ. CDR3 in DNA: TGCGCCAGCAGCTGGGACAGGGGGGGGAACACTGAAGCTTTCTTT. This sequence encodes CASSWDRGGNTEAFF.

This clonotype showed up many times. The V and J genes are TRBV28 and TRBJ2-3; perhaps TRBD2 as D (5 bases). V was clipped by 5 bases and J by 6 bases, with 15 bases between them. This CDR3 contains 14 residues. Germline CDR1 MDHEN, CDR2 SYDVKM. The DNA for the CDR3 is TGTGCCAGCAGTACGACGGACCTAGCTGATACGCAGTATTTT. Translating gives CASSTTDLADTQYF.

This clonotype was recorded a few times. The chain is built from TRBV4-1 and TRBJ1-6; 8 bases are a match to TRBD1. The CDR3 runs 16 residues. Germline CDR1 is MGHRA and CDR2 is YSYEKL. Trimming at V came to 1 base and at J to 10 bases, leaving 9 bases not matched to a gene. In DNA form, the CDR3 reads TGCGCCAGCAGCCAAGCGGGGACAGGACCACAATCACCCCTCCACTTT. It is translated as CASSQAGTGPQSPLHF.

The gene calls are TRBV6-1 and TRBJ1-2; a possible D gene is TRBD1 (6 bases). Germline loops: CDR1 MNHNS, CDR2 SASEGT. Trimming stripped 5 bases from V and 4 bases from J, with 26 bases between. The length of the CDR3 is 18 residues. CDR3 residues: CASSPHTRPNRAFYGYTF. CDR3 bases: TGTGCCAGCAGTCCACACACTCGCCCTAACAGGGCGTTCTATGGCTACACCTTC.